This is a list of T cell receptor beta chains from one sample in a study of somatic mutations in cytotoxic T cells in rheumatoid arthritis. The protocol was immunoSEQ multiplex PCR, while the TCRdb copy is restricted to in-frame clones and leaves out a portion. The table lists about 4,700 clones, just under 80% of them singletons. Material for sequencing was CD8+ T cells sorted from blood. Every receptor here comes from a man in his 70s with rheumatoid arthritis. The conserved cysteine and the conserved F or W are not part of the CDR3 here. The order of the fields is V gene, clone size, CDR3 protein. Size is stated for part of the rows, as once, few or many counts, or as a class when the clone is expanded.

v_call: TRBV6-1; clone_size: -; cdr3_aa: ASKRTENEKLF
v_call: TRBV5-4; clone_size: few; cdr3_aa: ASSPAVAAYEQY
v_call: TRBV19; clone_size: -; cdr3_aa: ASSVASGYNEQF
v_call: TRBV19; clone_size: -; cdr3_aa: ASRGQGAFANNEQF
v_call: TRBV11-2; clone_size: -; cdr3_aa: ASSGRTSGSHSYNEQF
v_call: TRBV27; clone_size: -; cdr3_aa: ASSLGLAGGYTGELF
v_call: TRBV7-6; clone_size: -; cdr3_aa: ASSISLTYNEQF
v_call: TRBV19; clone_size: -; cdr3_aa: ASSIGQGGSYEQY
v_call: TRBV9; clone_size: -; cdr3_aa: ASSVGLAGDYEQY
v_call: TRBV7-9; clone_size: few; cdr3_aa: ASTPAGNSPLH
v_call: TRBV7-5; clone_size: -; cdr3_aa: VRSRGTGQF
v_call: TRBV30; clone_size: -; cdr3_aa: AWSVGTGIAEQY
v_call: TRBV2; clone_size: -; cdr3_aa: ASRRQISETQY
v_call: TRBV13; clone_size: -; cdr3_aa: ASRPGANTGELF
v_call: TRBV30; clone_size: few; cdr3_aa: AWSVQGDQPQH
v_call: TRBV7-9; clone_size: -; cdr3_aa: ASSPTGYEQY
v_call: TRBV27; clone_size: -; cdr3_aa: ASSPIVASNQPQH
v_call: TRBV6-6; clone_size: once; cdr3_aa: ASSYLETGANTEAF
v_call: TRBV27; clone_size: -; cdr3_aa: ASSPRSSYEQY
v_call: TRBV30; clone_size: few; cdr3_aa: AWGYRGFNGYT
v_call: TRBV5-1; clone_size: -; cdr3_aa: ASSLVGGSNQPQH
v_call: TRBV27; clone_size: few; cdr3_aa: ASSPTGPYEQY
v_call: TRBV30; clone_size: -; cdr3_aa: AWSSSGRPSNEQF
v_call: TRBV25-1; clone_size: -; cdr3_aa: ASSEPSGFHEQY
v_call: TRBV4-2; clone_size: -; cdr3_aa: ASSPQVLGIYNEQF
v_call: TRBV5-6; clone_size: once; cdr3_aa: ASSLGGEQY